This is a list of T cell receptor beta chains from one sample in a study of blood T cell repertoires in COVID-19. Clones were read by immunoSEQ multiplex PCR, and TCRdb kept only the in-frame ones, dropping some. The data show more than 120,000 clones, with 70% to 90% seen just once and about 2.5% held by the top ten. Specimen: peripheral blood. The receptor source for this set is a human donor with acute or convalescent COVID-19. The donor label of this sample is uncertain. Each CDR3 is given with its conserved first and last residue. A D gene is named only where the DNA matches it firmly. Part of the rows lack a size; the others show once, few, many or a class for expanded clones.

D,J,size,V,length,DNA,CDR3
.,TRBJ2-3,.,TRBV6-5,13,TGTGCCAGCGGACACCCAACCACAGATACGCAGTATTTT,CASGHPTTDTQYF
.,TRBJ1-1,.,TRBV30,12,TGTGCCTGGAGTCAGTTAAACACTGAAGCTTTCTTT,CAWSQLNTEAFF
.,TRBJ2-1,once,TRBV7-2,15,TGTGCCAGCAGCTTAGGGCCGGGGGTTTTTGATGAGCAGTTCTTC,CASSLGPGVFDEQFF
.,TRBJ2-3,.,TRBV21-1,13,TGTGCCAGCAGGGAGGAGGGGACTTGGGCGCAGTATTTT,CASREEGTWAQYF
TRBD2,TRBJ2-1,few,TRBV7-9,15,TGTGCCAGCAGCTTAGTAGCGGGGGGATACAATGAGCAGTTCTTC,CASSLVAGGYNEQFF
TRBD2,TRBJ2-1,.,TRBV29-1,21,TGCAGCGTTGCCGGGACTAGGTCTGCAACCCCGGTATCCTCTCCCCACAATGAGCAGTTCTTC,CSVAGTRSATPVSSPHNEQFF
.,TRBJ1-2,few,TRBV4-3,16,TGCGCCAGCAGCCAAGGAAGGCATGATGGGAGGGGTGGCTACACCTTC,CASSQGRHDGRGGYTF
.,TRBJ1-1,.,TRBV2,14,TGTGCCAGCAGTGAACGGGGGGGGAACACTGAAGCTTTCTTT,CASSERGGNTEAFF
.,TRBJ1-6,.,TRBV5-5,13,TGTGCCGCTGGGGGGATCTATAATTCACCCCTCCACTTT,CAAGGIYNSPLHF
TRBD2,TRBJ2-2,once,TRBV6-4,15,TGTGCCAGCAGTGCCGTCGGGACTACCACCGGGGAGCTGTTTTTT,CASSAVGTTTGELFF